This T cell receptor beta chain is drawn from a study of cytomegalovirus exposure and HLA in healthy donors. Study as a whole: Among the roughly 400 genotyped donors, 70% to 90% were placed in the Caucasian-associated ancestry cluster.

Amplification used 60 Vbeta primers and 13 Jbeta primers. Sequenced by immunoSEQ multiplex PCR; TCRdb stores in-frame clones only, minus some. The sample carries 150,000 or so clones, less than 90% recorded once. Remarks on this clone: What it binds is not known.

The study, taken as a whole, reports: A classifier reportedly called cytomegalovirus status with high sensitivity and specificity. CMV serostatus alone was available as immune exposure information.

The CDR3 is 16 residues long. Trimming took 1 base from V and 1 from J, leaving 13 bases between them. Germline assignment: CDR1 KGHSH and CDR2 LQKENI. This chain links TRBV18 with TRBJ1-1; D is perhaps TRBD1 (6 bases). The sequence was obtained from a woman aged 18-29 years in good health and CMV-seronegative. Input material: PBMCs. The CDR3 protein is CASSPRAGVSNTEAFF. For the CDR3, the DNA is TGTGCCAGCTCACCACGGGCAGGGGTGTCGAACACTGAAGCTTTCTTT.